The 20 T cell receptor beta chains reported below all come from one sample, sequenced in a study of blood T cells in healthy people across ages. The authors ran a second PCR of 7 to 11 cycles using a sample-barcoded 5' primer and a J-beta primer mix. One entry per CDR3 protein results from TCRdb running MiXCR on the 5' RACE reads. The profile covers around 1,800,000 distinct CDR3 sequences, with 35% to 50% appearing a single time and 23% taken by the ten largest. Sequenced input: blood. The origin of the receptors is a human donor in good health.

The V and J genes are TRBV6-5 and TRBJ2-7, with TRBD1 matching over 7 bases. Trimming removed 4 bases from V and 2 bases from J; junction bases left unmatched: 8. Germline V lookup: CDR1 MNHEY, CDR2 SVGAGI. This CDR3 contains 15 residues. CDR3 in amino acids: CASSSPPGQTYEQYF. CDR3 nucleotide sequence: TGTGCCAGCAGTTCCCCTCCGGGACAGACCTACGAGCAGTACTTC.

The table lists this clonotype with a few counts. V usage is TRBV10-3 and J usage is TRBJ2-1; D possibly corresponds to TRBD1 (6 bases). The CDR3 consists of 12 residues. V lost 5 bases to trimming and J lost 8 bases, with 10 bases between them. CDR1 is ENHRY, CDR2 SYGVKD, per germline. The CDR3 reads CAISHNRDEQFF. DNA for the CDR3: TGTGCCATCAGTCACAACAGGGATGAGCAGTTCTTC.

The chain combines TRBV12-3 or TRBV12-4 with TRBJ2-5; 8 nucleotides match TRBD2. The CDR3 spans 13 residues. The V and J ends lost 4 bases and 12 bases, in that order; junction bases with no gene match: 10. The DNA for the CDR3 is TGTGCCAGCAGTTACGGGGGGGTGTACGAGAAGTACTTC. Translating gives CASSYGGVYEKYF.

V is TRBV20-1 and J is TRBJ2-1; D may be TRBD2 (7 bases). The CDR3 has 18 amino acids. Germline values: CDR1 DFQATT, CDR2 SNEGSKA (reference sequence). Between the trimmed V and J ends, which lost 0 bases and 8 bases, there was a span of 26 bases. CDR3 bases: TGCAGTGCTAGAGACTTCTCTGGGCTCGGCGGGGGCCTCTATGAGCAGTTCTTC. It codes for CSARDFSGLGGGLYEQFF.

This clonotype was found a few times. This chain joins TRBV6-1 and TRBJ2-6; D is unresolved. This CDR3 spans 13 amino acids. Germline CDR1 reads MNHNS; CDR2 reads SASEGT. V lost 8 bases and J lost 4, with 9 bases in between. DNA of the CDR3: TGTGCCAGCGGGGTTGCGGGGGCCAACGTCCTGACTTTC. It translates to CASGVAGANVLTF.

The count of this clonotype is one. The junction departs from germline at one end; a sequencing error may be responsible. This chain joins TRBV6-2 or TRBV6-3 and TRBJ2-6, with a weak D call TRBD2 (6 bases). The CDR3 runs to 19 residues. Germline CDR1 reads MNHEY; CDR2 reads SVGEGT. The CDR3 is CASSYPIRGRSSGANVPTF. CDR3 DNA sequence: TGTGCCAGCAGTTACCCTATTCGGGGGAGGAGCTCTGGGGCCAACGTCCCGACTTTC.

The V call is TRBV6-8, the J call TRBJ1-5; D not resolved. The CDR3 contains 17 residues. Germline lookup yields CDR1 MNHGY and CDR2 SAAAGT. Between the trimmed V and J ends, which lost 4 bases and 0 bases, there was a span of 16 bases. DNA for the CDR3: TGTGCCAGCAGTTTTCGGGGAGAGGGTTCTAGCAATCAGCCCCAGCATTTT. Translation: CASSFRGEGSSNQPQHF.

Details on this clonotype: A read error may produce the germline difference seen at one junction end. The gene calls are TRBV2 and TRBJ1-4, with D possibly being TRBD1 (6 bases). The germline V gene encodes CDR1 SNHLY and CDR2 FYNNEI. This CDR3 contains 14 residues. CDR3 in amino acids: CASRRTATNEKLSF. The CDR3 DNA follows: TGTGCCAGCAGGAGGACAGCAACTAATGAAAAACTGTCTTTT.

This clonotype was seen a handful of times. This rearrangement joins TRBV5-6 to TRBJ2-3; D is tentatively TRBD1 or TRBD2 (6 bases each). Germline assignment: CDR1 SGHDT and CDR2 YYEEEE. The CDR3 has 16 residues. V lost 4 bases and J 4 bases, leaving 19 bases between the germline ends. The CDR3: CASSLLGGPGADTQYF. CDR3 in DNA: TGTGCCAGCAGCCTACTTGGGGGGCCCGGCGCAGATACGCAGTATTTT.

This clonotype was counted only a few times. The chain uses TRBV7-2 and TRBJ1-2; D may be TRBD1 (5 bases). CDR1 is SGHTA, CDR2 FQGNSA, per germline. V shed 2 bases and J shed 5 bases, with 18 bases lying between them. CDR3 length: 16 amino acids. The CDR3 DNA is TGTGCCAGCAGCTTACTTGGAGGCGGGACGGCTTATGGCTACACCTTC. Translating it yields CASSLLGGGTAYGYTF.

The V and J genes are TRBV7-9 and TRBJ1-2, with D unresolved. The CDR3 loop spans 11 amino acids. V dropped 4 bases and J dropped 8 bases, with 8 bases sitting between them. Germline assignment: CDR1 SEHNR and CDR2 FQNEAQ (reference sequence). The CDR3: CASSSDMGYTF. The CDR3 region has the DNA TGTGCCAGCAGCTCTGACATGGGCTACACCTTC.

The chain links TRBV18 to TRBJ2-5, with no clear D. This CDR3 spans 15 amino acids. Trimming removed 0 bases at V and 5 bases at J, with 13 bases between. Germline CDR1 is KGHSH and CDR2 is LQKENI. CDR3 coding DNA: TGTGCCAGCTCACCACCGGACGGGTTTGTGGAGACCCAGTACTTC. This encodes CASSPPDGFVETQYF.

The chain carries TRBV20-1 and TRBJ1-1; TRBD1 aligns across 9 bases. CDR1 and CDR2 (germline): DFQATT, SNEGSKA (reference sequence). The CDR3 has 13 amino acids. J gave up 5 bases and V 2 bases, and 3 bases lay outside the gene matches. The CDR3 DNA follows: TGCAGTGCTAGAACAGGGGGCAGGACTGAAGCTTTCTTT. Residues: CSARTGGRTEAFF.

This clonotype was counted between two and nine times. The chain is built from TRBV9 and TRBJ2-3; no firm D call. CDR1 and CDR2 (germline): SGDLS, YYNGEE. The V end was cut by 0 bases, the J end by 6 bases, with 14 bases between. The CDR3 contains 15 residues. The CDR3 region has the DNA TGTGCCAGCAGCGTAGGGGGTGGTATCATGGATACGCAGTATTTT. Amino acids: CASSVGGGIMDTQYF.

V and J are TRBV20-1 and TRBJ2-1; 11 positions match TRBD1. V gave up 1 base and J gave up 3 bases; unmatched junction bases: 2. The CDR3 has 15 amino acids. Germline values: CDR1 DFQATT, CDR2 SNEGSKA (reference sequence). CDR3 sequence (DNA): TGCAGTGCTAGAGCGGGACAGGGGGGCTACAATGAGCAGTTCTTC. It specifies CSARAGQGGYNEQFF.

The V call is TRBV6-2 or TRBV6-3, the J call TRBJ1-1; D perhaps matches TRBD1 (5 bases). The germline V gene has CDR1 MNHEY and CDR2 SVGEGT. Trimming stripped 6 bases from V and 3 bases from J, with 14 bases between. The CDR3 consists of 14 residues. CDR3 residues: CASRDPWGYTEAFF. The DNA for the CDR3 is TGTGCCAGCAGAGACCCTTGGGGGTACACTGAAGCTTTCTTT.

The rearrangement links TRBV12-3 or TRBV12-4 to TRBJ1-6; D uncertain. V lost 3 bases and J lost 8, with 11 bases in between. The CDR3 totals 14 residues. In DNA form, the CDR3 reads TGTGCCAGCAGTTTGAATAGCCAGGATTCACCCCTCCACTTT. Its protein is CASSLNSQDSPLHF.

The CDR3 DNA sequence: TGTGCCAGCAGCTTAGGGAGGGGAGAGTATCAGCCCCAGCATTTT. This encodes CASSLGRGEYQPQHF. The chain couples TRBV7-2 to TRBJ1-5, with D perhaps matching TRBD1 (5 bases). Between the trimmed V and J ends, which lost 1 base and 5 bases, there was a span of 12 bases. Germline CDR1 is SGHTA and CDR2 is FQGNSA. The CDR3 has 15 residues.

This chain connects TRBV7-8 to TRBJ1-2, with D maybe TRBD1 (6 bases). The CDR3 has 14 residues. Between the trimmed V and J ends, which lost 7 bases and 5 bases, there was a span of 17 bases. Looked up from germline, CDR1 is SGHVS and CDR2 is FQNEAQ. The CDR3 reads CASTHGLQGYGYTF. As DNA, the CDR3 is TGTGCCAGCACCCATGGGCTGCAGGGGTATGGCTACACCTTC. The full variable domain, in which reference TRBV7-8 and TRBJ1-2 provide the parts outside the CDR3, is GAGVSQSPRYKVAKRGQDVALRCDPISGHVSLFWYQQALGQGPEFLTYFQNEAQLDKSGLPSDRFFAERPEGSVSTLKIQRTQQEDSAVYLCASTHGLQGYGYTFGSGTRLTVV.

The rearrangement links TRBV4-2 to TRBJ2-2; D remains ambiguous. Germline V gene sequence: CDR1 LGHNA, CDR2 YNFKEQ. The V end was cut by 1 base, the J end by 1 base, with 4 bases between. The CDR3 sequence is 14 residues long. In DNA, the CDR3 is TGTGCCAGCAGCCAAGTTTTGAACACCGGGGAGCTGTTTTTT. Protein product: CASSQVLNTGELFF.